Each of the 20 T cell receptor beta chains below was sequenced from the same sample in a study of blood T cell repertoires in COVID-19. Repertoires were generated with immunoSEQ multiplex PCR, while TCRdb's copy carries only in-frame clones and drops some. The profile shows about 270,000 clones, more than 85% of them singletons. The sample comprised peripheral blood. Receptors were obtained from a person aged 18 to 30 with COVID-19, enrolled during active disease.

The chain recombines TRBV30 with TRBJ2-6, with no clear D. The CDR3 extends over 15 amino acids. Trimming removed 3 bases at V and 2 bases at J, with 11 bases between. CDR1 and CDR2 (germline): GTSNPN, SVGIG (reference sequence). In DNA form, the CDR3 reads TGTGCCTGGAGCGGCCCGACTGCTGGGGCCAACGTCCTGACTTTC. Its protein product is CAWSGPTAGANVLTF.

The chain is built from TRBV21-1 and TRBJ2-7; the D call of TRBD1 is as the table states it, not checked on the DNA. TRBV21-1 is a recognized pseudogene. The CDR3 spans 14 residues. The CDR3 nucleotides are TGTGCCAGCGACAGGGACAGGGATAACGACGAGCAGTACTTC. This sequence encodes CASDRDRDNDEQYF.

The chain employs TRBV18 and TRBJ2-7, with 14 positions matching TRBD2. J lost 6 bases, V lost 6 bases, and 19 bases had no gene match. The CDR3 sequence is 19 residues long. CDR1 is KGHSH and CDR2 is LQKENI in the germline V gene. The DNA for the CDR3 is TGTGCCAGCTCCCCCAGAAGGACTAGCGGGAGGCCCTTAGTCTCCGAGCAGTACTTC. Amino acids: CASSPRRTSGRPLVSEQYF.

This clone was detected a few times. Other DNA sequences in this sample translate to the same CDR3. V usage is TRBV5-6 and J usage is TRBJ2-2; TRBD2 is a possible D gene (5 bases). Germline CDR1 and CDR2: SGHDT and YYEEEE. The CDR3 spans 14 residues. V was cut by 4 bases and J by 1 base, with 8 bases left in between. As DNA, the CDR3 is TGTGCCAGCAGCCCTGGACTGAACACCGGGGAGCTGTTTTTT. Amino acid sequence: CASSPGLNTGELFF.

This clone was detected a few times. V usage is TRBV25-1 and J usage is TRBJ1-6; 8 positions agree with TRBD1. V dropped 6 bases and J dropped 6; count of bases not matched to a gene: 4. CDR3 length: 14 amino acids. CDR1 MGHDK and CDR2 SYGVNS come from the germline V gene. The CDR3 region is CASSRTGRNSPLHF. The CDR3 coding sequence is TGTGCCAGCAGCCGGACAGGGCGTAATTCACCCCTCCACTTT.

The chain recombines TRBV13 with TRBJ2-5; 7 bases map to TRBD2. V lost 3 bases and J lost 5; bases outside the gene matches: 6. The germline CDR1 and CDR2 sequences are PRHDT and FYEKMQ (reference sequence). This CDR3 contains 14 residues. CDR3 loop: CASSFGGSFETQYF. CDR3 DNA sequence: TGTGCCAGCAGCTTTGGCGGGAGTTTCGAGACCCAGTACTTC.

The genes are TRBV5-6 and TRBJ1-2; TRBD1 matches at 8 bases. The V and J ends lost 6 bases and 2 bases, in that order; junction bases with no gene match: 9. The germline CDR1 and CDR2 sequences are SGHDT and YYEEEE. This CDR3 is built from 15 residues. CDR3 in amino acids: CASIAMDRANYGYTF. Here the CDR3 DNA reads TGTGCCAGCATCGCCATGGACAGGGCGAACTATGGCTACACCTTC. The full variable domain, its missing parts supplied by reference TRBV5-6 and TRBJ1-2, is DAGVTQSPTHLIKTRGQQVTLRCSPKSGHDTVSWYQQALGQGPQFIFQYYEEEERQRGNFPDRFSGHQFPNYSSELNVNALLLGDSALYLCASIAMDRANYGYTFGSGTRLTVV.

The chain joins TRBV6-2 or TRBV6-3 to TRBJ2-3; 12 nucleotides align to TRBD2. CDR1 and CDR2 (germline): MNHEY, SVGEGT. V lost 0 bases to trimming and J lost 0 bases; unmatched junction nucleotides: 4. The CDR3 runs to 18 residues. Here the CDR3 DNA reads TGTGCCAGCAGTTACTCGGGACTAGCGGGCACTAGCACAGATACGCAGTATTTT. This sequence encodes CASSYSGLAGTSTDTQYF.

This sequence joins TRBV28 and TRBJ1-2; no firm D call. V lost 3 bases, J lost 7 bases, and 9 bases lay in between. The CDR3 totals 12 residues. Germline CDR1 MDHEN, CDR2 SYDVKM. CDR3 in DNA: TGTGCCAGCAGTTTTTGGGAGGGTGGCTACACCTTC. This codes for CASSFWEGGYTF.

The chain couples TRBV19 to TRBJ2-1; 7 bases are a match to TRBD1. Germline CDR1 reads LNHDA; CDR2 reads SQIVND (reference sequence). This CDR3 is 15 amino acids long. V shed 2 bases and J 0 bases; nucleotides not matched to a gene: 1. CDR3 bases: TGTGCCAGTAGTATATCAGGGGGCTCCTACAATGAGCAGTTCTTC. This codes for CASSISGGSYNEQFF.

This chain connects TRBV21-1 to TRBJ1-1; the listed D gene, TRBD1, was not tested against the DNA. TRBV21-1 is described as a pseudogene. The CDR3 has 16 residues. This chain's CDR3 is CASSKLATGGNTEAFF. CDR3 sequence (DNA): TGTGCCAGCAGCAAACTTGCGACAGGGGGGAACACTGAAGCTTTCTTT.

This clone was recorded once. The chain combines TRBV7-8 with TRBJ2-7, with 10 bases fitting TRBD2. V was pared by 3 bases and J by 3 bases, with 5 bases of the junction left unmatched. The length of the CDR3 is 15 residues. Germline V CDR1 and CDR2: SGHVS, FQNEAQ. For the CDR3, the DNA is TGTGCCAGCAGCTTTTACCTAGCGGGAGTCTACGAGCAGTACTTC. Translation gives CASSFYLAGVYEQYF.

The rearrangement links TRBV5-1 to TRBJ2-7; 10 positions match TRBD1. Germline V gene lookup returns CDR1 SGHRS and CDR2 YFSETQ. The CDR3 consists of 15 residues. Trimming cost V 4 bases and J 2 bases; bases outside gene matches: 6. In DNA form, the CDR3 reads TGCGCCAGCAGCCAGGGACAGGGGACCACCTACGAGCAGTACTTC. Protein sequence: CASSQGQGTTYEQYF.

The chain combines TRBV27 with TRBJ1-1, with 9 bases fitting TRBD1. The CDR3 is 15 amino acids. Looked up from germline, CDR1 is MNHEY and CDR2 is SMNVEV (reference sequence). V was pared by 0 bases and J by 4 bases, with 3 bases of the junction left unmatched. In nucleotides, the CDR3 is TGTGCCAGCAGTTTATCGCCGACAGGGGGCACTGAAGCTTTCTTT. Protein product: CASSLSPTGGTEAFF.

The CDR3 region is CASSSHSGRIGELFF. The CDR3 DNA is TGTGCCAGCAGTTCCCATAGCGGGAGGATCGGGGAGCTGTTTTTT. V usage is TRBV28 and J usage is TRBJ2-2, with 10 bases matching TRBD2. V gave up 4 bases and J gave up 7 bases; unmatched junction bases: 6. Germline assignment: CDR1 MDHEN and CDR2 SYDVKM. The CDR3 spans 15 residues.

V is TRBV5-1 and J is TRBJ2-3; 8 positions agree with TRBD1. Germline V gene sequence: CDR1 SGHRS, CDR2 YFSETQ. This CDR3 spans 14 amino acids. V shed 3 bases, J shed 3 bases, and the junction held 3 bases outside the gene matches. CDR3 sequence reads: CASSSGGPTDTQYF. The CDR3 DNA follows: TGCGCCAGCAGCTCAGGGGGCCCAACAGATACGCAGTATTTT. The full variable domain, completed using reference TRBV5-1 and TRBJ2-3, is KAGVTQTPRYLIKTRGQQVTLSCSPISGHRSVSWYQQTPGQGLQFLFEYFSETQRNKGNFPGRFSGRQFSNSRSEMNVSTLELGDSALYLCASSSGGPTDTQYFGPGTRLTVL.

V usage is TRBV2 and J usage is TRBJ1-4; tentative D call: TRBD1 (6 bases). The CDR3 length is 15 residues. Germline loops: CDR1 SNHLY, CDR2 FYNNEI. Trimming left V 6 bases short and J 3 bases short, with 14 bases between. The CDR3: CASRVMAGANEKLFF. CDR3 in DNA: TGTGCCAGCAGGGTGATGGCAGGGGCTAATGAAAAACTGTTTTTT.

V is TRBV19 and J is TRBJ1-1, with 10 bases fitting TRBD1. This CDR3 comprises 15 residues. With 1 base clipped from V and 7 bases from J, the junction kept 6 bases outside the gene matches. Germline V CDR1 and CDR2: LNHDA, SQIVND (reference sequence). Here the CDR3 DNA reads TGTGCCAGTAGTATAGTGGGGGACAGGGGAATTGAAGCTTTCTTT. Translated, it gives CASSIVGDRGIEAFF.

This chain uses TRBV28 with TRBJ1-5; D uncertain. Germline values: CDR1 MDHEN, CDR2 SYDVKM. The CDR3 consists of 13 residues. Trimming left V 7 bases short and J 0 bases short, with 7 bases between. CDR3 sequence reads: CASMPGSNQPQHF. The CDR3, as DNA: TGTGCCAGCATGCCCGGTAGCAATCAGCCCCAGCATTTT.

The CDR3 is CASSQGEMMGGKTEAFF. In DNA form, the CDR3 reads TGCGCCAGCAGCCAAGGAGAAATGATGGGAGGGAAAACTGAAGCTTTCTTT. V and J are TRBV4-1 and TRBJ1-1, with D unresolved. Trimming took 1 base from V and 5 from J, leaving 20 bases between them. CDR3 length: 17 residues. Germline CDR1 and CDR2: MGHRA and YSYEKL.